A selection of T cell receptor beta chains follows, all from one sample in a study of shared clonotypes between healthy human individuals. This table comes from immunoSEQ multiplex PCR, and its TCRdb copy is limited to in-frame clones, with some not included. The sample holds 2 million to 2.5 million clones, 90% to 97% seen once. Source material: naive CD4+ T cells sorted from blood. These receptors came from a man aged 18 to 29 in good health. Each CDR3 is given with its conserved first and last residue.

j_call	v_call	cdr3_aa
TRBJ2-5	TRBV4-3	CASSQGVTQVETQYF
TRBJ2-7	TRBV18	CASSPPYSGGRDYEQYF
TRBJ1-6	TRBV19	CASSERTGGNSPLHF
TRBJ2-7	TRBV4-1	CASSPGLADRSYEQYF
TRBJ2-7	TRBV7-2	CASSRGRGLAANAYEQYF
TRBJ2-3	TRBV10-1	CASSAGSSSTDTQYF
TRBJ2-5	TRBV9	CASSAGTGARETQYF
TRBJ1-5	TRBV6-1	CASWWGSNQPQHF
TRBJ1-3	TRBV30	CAWKTHTTGNTIYF
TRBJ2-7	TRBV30	CAWSVSDPYEQYF
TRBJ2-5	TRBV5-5	CASTLFSQETQYF
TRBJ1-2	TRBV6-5	CASSYLQGVGYGYTF
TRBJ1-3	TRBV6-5	CASRTPGPGNTIYF
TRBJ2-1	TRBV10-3	CAIKAQITSGANEQFF
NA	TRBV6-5	CASSPGLATAYEQYF